These 26 T cell receptor beta chains originate from one sample sequenced in a study of CD8 T cells in Susac syndrome. Random hexamers were used to reverse transcribe an amount of roughly 0.5 to 1 ug RNA. From the immunoSEQ multiplex PCR reads, TCRdb called clonotypes with MiXCR, one entry per CDR3 protein. The data contain 330,000 or so distinct CDR3 sequences, approximately 90% of them singletons. Sequencing was done on a sample of CD8+ T cells from PBMCs. The receptors originated from a human donor with multiple sclerosis.

The chain is built from TRBV28 and TRBJ1-5; TRBD1 aligns across 8 bases. V was pared by 8 bases and J by 0 bases, with 6 bases of the junction left unmatched. The CDR3 has 15 residues. Germline lookup yields CDR1 MDHEN and CDR2 SYDVKM. This CDR3 is CASVWTGYSNQPQHF. Here the CDR3 DNA reads TGTGCCAGCGTCTGGACAGGGTATAGCAATCAGCCCCAGCATTTT.

The rearrangement links TRBV7-9 to TRBJ2-4; 8 bases are shared with TRBD2. Germline CDR1 and CDR2: SEHNR and FQNEAQ (reference sequence). Trimming took 5 bases from V and 4 from J; bases not matched to a gene: 7. CDR3 length equals 15 residues. CDR3 region: CASSRNQREKNIQYF. CDR3 coding DNA: TGTGCCAGCAGCCGAAACCAGCGGGAGAAAAACATTCAGTACTTC.

This chain uses TRBV3-1 with TRBJ2-7, with 9 bases that match TRBD2. The germline V gene encodes CDR1 LGHDT and CDR2 YNNKEL (reference sequence). Unmatched junction bases numbered 2, after V lost 6 bases and J lost 2 bases. The CDR3 extends over 13 amino acids. DNA for the CDR3: TGTGCCAGCAGTGCGGGAGGGACCTACGAGCAGTACTTC. Translation: CASSAGGTYEQYF.

The rearrangement uses TRBV9 and TRBJ2-3; 8 bases line up with TRBD2. The trim removed 3 bases at V and 0 bases at J, leaving 6 bases unmatched. Germline V gives CDR1 SGDLS, CDR2 YYNGEE. The CDR3 sequence is 16 residues long. In DNA form, the CDR3 reads TGTGCCAGCAGCGCCGGACTAGCCAGAAGCACAGATACGCAGTATTTT. Translating gives CASSAGLARSTDTQYF.

The gene calls are TRBV28 and TRBJ2-5; either TRBD1 or TRBD2 may fit D (5 bases each). The ends were cut back, 6 bases at V and 5 bases at J, with 19 bases in the middle. Per the germline V gene, CDR1 is MDHEN and CDR2 is SYDVKM. The CDR3 is 15 residues long. The CDR3 loop is CASSRRDGDLETQYF. The CDR3 DNA sequence: TGTGCCAGCAGCCGACGGGACGGTGATTTGGAGACCCAGTACTTC. Combining the CDR3 with reference TRBV28 and TRBJ2-5 gives the whole variable domain DVKVTQSSRYLVKRTGEKVFLECVQDMDHENMFWYRQDPGLGLRLIYFSYDVKMKEKGDIPEGYSVSREKKERFSLILESASTNQTSMYLCASSRRDGDLETQYFGPGTRLLVL.

The CDR3 DNA is TGCGCCAGCAGCCAAGATGTCGTCACCTCTGGAAACACCATATATTTT. Protein sequence: CASSQDVVTSGNTIYF. The gene calls are TRBV4-3 and TRBJ1-3, with D unclear. This CDR3 has 16 residues. Trimming took 0 bases from V and 0 from J, leaving 9 bases between them. Per the germline V gene, CDR1 is LGHNA and CDR2 is YSLEER.

In nucleotides, the CDR3 is TGTGCCAGCAGTTTAGCGGCAGGGAGTTACAATGAGCAGTTCTTC. Translation gives CASSLAAGSYNEQFF. This chain joins TRBV27 and TRBJ2-1, with D perhaps given as TRBD1 or TRBD2 (5 bases each). V was trimmed by 2 bases and J by 4 bases, leaving 12 bases between them. The CDR3 contains 15 residues. CDR1 is MNHEY, CDR2 SMNVEV, per germline (reference sequence).

V and J are TRBV28 and TRBJ2-1; D is possibly TRBD1 or TRBD2 (5 bases each). Per germline, CDR1 MDHEN and CDR2 SYDVKM. V lost 2 bases and J lost 8, with 10 bases in between. The CDR3 length is 13 residues. The CDR3 DNA follows: TGTGCCAGCAGTTTACGGGGCCTCGATGAGCAGTTCTTC. Its translation is CASSLRGLDEQFF.

This chain links TRBV12-3 or TRBV12-4 with TRBJ2-5; D is unclear. This CDR3 region has 12 residues. Trimming took 4 bases from V and 5 from J, leaving 8 bases between them. The CDR3 region has the DNA TGTGCCAGCAGTTCAGGTTTGGAGACCCAGTACTTC. Residues: CASSSGLETQYF.

The chain links TRBV12-3 or TRBV12-4 to TRBJ2-7; either TRBD1 or TRBD2 may supply D (5 bases each). The germline V and J ends were trimmed by 6 bases and 3 bases, with 15 bases remaining between them. The CDR3 is 14 residues long. The CDR3 sequence is CASSDGAKGYEQYF. The CDR3 DNA follows: TGTGCCAGCAGCGACGGGGCTAAGGGCTACGAGCAGTACTTC.

V usage is TRBV30 and J usage is TRBJ2-1; D remains unclear. The V end was cut by 1 base, the J end by 10 bases, with 5 bases between. From germline, CDR1 is GTSNPN and CDR2 SVGIG (reference sequence). The CDR3 covers 10 residues. CDR3 sequence (DNA): TGTGCCTGGAGTGGGATGGAGCAGTTCTTC. Its translation: CAWSGMEQFF.

This clonotype was seen a handful of times. The CDR3 loop is CASSQVGQDYGYTF. CDR3 DNA: TGCGCCAGCAGCCAAGTGGGACAGGACTATGGCTACACCTTC. The chain recombines TRBV4-1 with TRBJ1-2; 8 bases line up with TRBD1. The V and J ends lost 1 base and 3 bases, in that order; junction bases with no gene match: 1. Germline V lookup: CDR1 MGHRA, CDR2 YSYEKL. The length of the CDR3 is 14 residues.

The gene calls are TRBV12-3 or TRBV12-4 and TRBJ2-1; tentatively, D is TRBD2 (6 bases). The CDR3 length is 18 residues. V was pared by 5 bases and J by 3 bases, with 23 bases between. CDR3 DNA: TGTGCCAGCAGTGCTCGGGACTTCACCAAACCCCTCTACAATGAGCAGTTCTTC. Its protein is CASSARDFTKPLYNEQFF.

This chain uses TRBV6-2 or TRBV6-3 with TRBJ2-3; D gene uncertain. V lost 6 bases and J 2 bases, leaving 15 bases between the germline ends. Germline loops: CDR1 MNHEY, CDR2 SVGEGT. The CDR3 has 15 residues. CDR3 DNA: TGTGCCAGCAGCTACCGAGTGGATCCCACAGATACGCAGTATTTT. This gives the protein CASSYRVDPTDTQYF.

The V gene is TRBV12-3 or TRBV12-4, the J gene TRBJ1-4; 9 bases are shared with TRBD1. The CDR3 consists of 14 residues. The V gene end was trimmed by 6 bases and the J gene end by 10 bases; junction bases not matched to a gene: 9. The CDR3 reads CASRRGTGNGKLFF. CDR3 sequence (DNA): TGTGCCAGCAGGCGCGGGACAGGGAACGGAAAACTGTTTTTT.

The chain combines TRBV6-2 or TRBV6-3 with TRBJ2-2; the match to TRBD2 covers 8 bases. The CDR3 consists of 18 residues. Germline CDR1 reads MNHEY; CDR2 reads SVGEGT. The V segment lost 8 bases and the J segment 5 bases; nucleotides outside the gene matches: 19. The CDR3 DNA reads TGTGCCAGCGCCTCGTTGGTGGCTAGCGGGCCGGATACCGGGGAGCTGTTTTTT. Its protein product is CASASLVASGPDTGELFF.

J is TRBJ2-7 and V is TRBV9; D is unresolved. Germline CDR1 and CDR2: SGDLS and YYNGEE. The CDR3 sequence is 14 residues long. V was shortened by 4 bases and J by 2 bases, with 13 bases between the two germline ends. The CDR3 protein is CASSPSIPAYEQYF. Here the CDR3 DNA reads TGTGCCAGCAGCCCGTCGATTCCCGCCTACGAGCAGTACTTC.

The gene calls are TRBV6-5 and TRBJ2-7; D is tentatively TRBD1 or TRBD2 (5 bases each). The ends were cut back, 0 bases at V and 0 bases at J, with 6 bases in the middle. The CDR3 has 14 residues. The V gene's germline CDR1 is MNHEY and CDR2 SVGAGI. CDR3 nucleotide sequence: TGTGCCAGCAGTTACTCCGGGACCTCCTACGAGCAGTACTTC. Its translation is CASSYSGTSYEQYF.

The chain employs TRBV27 and TRBJ2-7; 7 bases fit TRBD2. CDR3 length: 15 amino acids. Unmatched junction bases numbered 4, after V lost 2 bases and J lost 0 bases. Germline V gene lookup returns CDR1 MNHEY and CDR2 SMNVEV (reference sequence). The CDR3 is CASSLGGVSSYEQYF. CDR3 sequence (DNA): TGTGCCAGCAGTTTAGGGGGGGTGAGCTCCTACGAGCAGTACTTC.

This CDR3 is CSASTPAKVSYEQYF. In nucleotides, the CDR3 is TGCAGTGCTAGTACGCCAGCCAAGGTCTCCTACGAGCAGTACTTC. The chain joins TRBV20-1 to TRBJ2-7, with D uncertain. CDR3 length: 15 amino acids. V shed 3 bases and J shed 0 bases, with 15 bases lying between them. Germline loops: CDR1 DFQATT, CDR2 SNEGSKA (reference sequence).

The genes are TRBV27 and TRBJ2-5; tentatively, D is TRBD1 or TRBD2 (6 bases each). V lost 3 bases, J lost 1 base, and 15 bases lay in between. Per germline, CDR1 MNHEY and CDR2 SMNVEV (reference sequence). The CDR3 covers 16 residues. The CDR3 loop is CASSFGPGAAQETQYF. The CDR3 bases are TGTGCCAGCAGTTTTGGTCCGGGGGCCGCCCAAGAGACCCAGTACTTC.

This clonotype occurred a few times. The rearrangement joins TRBV6-6 to TRBJ1-2, with D unclear. Germline V lookup: CDR1 MNHNY, CDR2 SVGAGI (reference sequence). Trimming stripped 3 bases from V and 5 bases from J, with 13 bases between. The CDR3 extends over 14 amino acids. The DNA for the CDR3 is TGTGCCAGCAGTTATCCGCGTGAGGAATATGGCTACACCTTC. Amino acids: CASSYPREEYGYTF.

The chain has TRBV2 and TRBJ2-2; 12 bases are a match to TRBD2. Germline V lookup: CDR1 SNHLY, CDR2 FYNNEI. Trimming at V came to 4 bases and at J to 6 bases, leaving 9 bases not matched to a gene. The CDR3 is 17 amino acids. In DNA form, the CDR3 reads TGTGCCAGCAGTGGAAGCCTAGCGGGAGGGCCGGCCGGGGAGCTGTTTTTT. Protein product: CASSGSLAGGPAGELFF. The full variable domain, completed using reference TRBV2 and TRBJ2-2, is EPEVTQTPSHQVTQMGQEVILRCVPISNHLYFYWYRQILGQKVEFLVSFYNNEISEKSEIFDDQFSVERPDGSNFTLKIRSTKLEDSAMYFCASSGSLAGGPAGELFFGEGSRLTVL.

The chain couples TRBV12-3 or TRBV12-4 to TRBJ2-1; TRBD1 matches at 8 bases. This CDR3 has 13 residues. V was clipped by 4 bases and J by 10 bases; unmatched bases: 6. CDR3 DNA sequence: TGTGCCAGCAGTTCGGACAGGGAAGAGGAGCAGTTCTTC. Translated: CASSSDREEEQFF.

The chain is built from TRBV27 and TRBJ2-1; TRBD2 agrees at 11 bases. The CDR3 is made up of 16 amino acids. V dropped 5 bases and J dropped 2; count of bases not matched to a gene: 5. Germline values: CDR1 MNHEY, CDR2 SMNVEV (reference sequence). The DNA of the CDR3 is TGTGCCAGCAGTCCTGGGACTAGCGGAACCTACAATGAGCAGTTCTTC. Translated, it gives CASSPGTSGTYNEQFF.

The chain uses TRBV12-3 or TRBV12-4 and TRBJ1-5; unclear D gene. The CDR3 contains 14 residues. The V and J ends lost 8 bases and 6 bases respectively, with 17 bases between them. Here the CDR3 reads CASGNGIPGQPQHF. The CDR3 bases are TGTGCCAGCGGTAACGGTATTCCAGGTCAGCCCCAGCATTTT.